One and the same sample provided the 15 T cell receptor beta chains below, sequenced in a study of cytomegalovirus exposure and HLA in healthy donors. Primers included in the PCR were 60 Vbeta and 13 Jbeta primers. TCRdb's copy holds only in-frame clones and misses some; the assay was immunoSEQ multiplex PCR. The sample records approximately 100,000 clones, roughly a tenth being singletons. The sequenced material came from PBMCs. The receptors derive from a man aged 50 to 60 in good health and CMV-seropositive.

In its sample, this clone was seen a few times. J is TRBJ2-4 and V is TRBV6-5, with 7 bases fitting TRBD2. With V trimmed by 6 bases and J by 1 base, 0 bases remained unmatched. The CDR3 totals 13 residues. Per germline, CDR1 MNHEY and CDR2 SVGAGI. This CDR3 is CASRRGAKNIQYF. CDR3 bases: TGTGCCAGCAGGCGGGGGGCCAAAAACATTCAGTACTTC.

The genes are TRBV11-2 and TRBJ2-1; 7 bases fit TRBD1. CDR3 length: 15 amino acids. V trimming: 5 bases; J trimming: 0 bases; junction bases outside the gene matches: 4. Germline V gene data show CDR1 as SGHAT and CDR2 as FQNNGV. The CDR3 is CASSPDRASYNEQFF. CDR3 nucleotides: TGTGCCAGCAGCCCCGACAGGGCCTCCTACAATGAGCAGTTCTTC.

Here the CDR3 DNA reads TGTGCCAGTATGGCAGACTACAATGAGCAGTTCTTC. Its translation: CASMADYNEQFF. This sequence joins TRBV19 and TRBJ2-1, with D unresolved. The CDR3 totals 12 residues. Germline CDR1 and CDR2: LNHDA and SQIVND (reference sequence). Trimming removed 7 bases at V and 3 bases at J, with 7 bases between.

This clone was found a few times. The V gene is TRBV27, the J gene TRBJ2-1; 13 positions agree with TRBD2. The J segment lost 10 bases and the V segment lost 7 bases, leaving 10 bases of the junction unmatched. Germline lookup yields CDR1 MNHEY and CDR2 SMNVEV (reference sequence). The CDR3 loop spans 15 amino acids. The DNA of the CDR3 is TGTGCCAGCAAGACACTAGCGGGAGGGCCGGGGGAGCAGTTCTTC. It yields the protein CASKTLAGGPGEQFF.

This clone was found a few times. This rearrangement joins TRBV6-1 to TRBJ1-5; TRBD1 aligns across 12 bases. This CDR3 comprises 15 residues. The V gene's germline CDR1 is MNHNS and CDR2 SASEGT. V lost 4 bases, J lost 8 bases, and 6 bases stayed unmatched. The CDR3 region is CASSGDRGLGKPQHF. In DNA, the CDR3 is TGTGCCAGCAGTGGGGACAGGGGGCTTGGTAAGCCCCAGCATTTT.

This clone was detected a few times. For the CDR3, the DNA is TGCAGCGCGTCCCCGCAAATGTTAGCGGGAGATTACTACAATGAGCAGTTCTTC. It specifies CSASPQMLAGDYYNEQFF. The chain carries TRBV29-1 and TRBJ2-1; 9 positions agree with TRBD2. This CDR3 is built from 18 residues. The germline V gene encodes CDR1 SQVTM and CDR2 ANQGSEA. V lost 7 bases to trimming and J lost 3 bases; unmatched junction nucleotides: 19.

The genes are TRBV18 and TRBJ1-1; 10 nucleotides align to TRBD1. There are 13 residues in the CDR3. The junction had 5 bases not matched to a gene; V was cut back by 8 bases and J by 5 bases. Germline V lookup: CDR1 KGHSH, CDR2 LQKENI. The CDR3: CASARTGGTEAFF. CDR3 sequence (DNA): TGTGCCAGCGCTAGGACAGGGGGGACTGAAGCTTTCTTT. The variable domain in full, completed from reference TRBV18 and TRBJ1-1, reads NAGVMQNPRHLVRRRGQEARLRCSPMKGHSHVYWYRQLPEEGLKFMVYLQKENIIDESGMPKERFSAEFPKEGPSILRIQQVVRGDSAAYFCASARTGGTEAFFGQGTRLTVV.

This clone was observed a few times. The chain recombines TRBV28 with TRBJ1-2, with D possibly TRBD1 on 6 matching bases. This CDR3 spans 15 amino acids. Between the trimmed V and J ends, which lost 5 bases and 4 bases, there was a span of 17 bases. Germline assignment: CDR1 MDHEN and CDR2 SYDVKM. CDR3 protein: CASSTRTASPYGYTF. The CDR3 DNA reads TGTGCCAGCAGTACTCGGACAGCTTCCCCCTATGGCTACACCTTC.

This clone was detected a few times. J is TRBJ2-5 and V is TRBV4-2; D possibly corresponds to TRBD2 (7 bases). The CDR3 spans 17 residues. V gave up 4 bases and J gave up 1 base, with 19 bases separating them. The germline V gene has CDR1 LGHNA and CDR2 YNFKEQ. CDR3 region: CASSPRTVGGPQETQYF. CDR3 DNA sequence: TGTGCCAGCAGCCCGCGAACGGTCGGGGGGCCCCAAGAGACCCAGTACTTC.

This clone is medium-sized in the sample. The gene calls are TRBV6-6 and TRBJ2-1, with 9 bases fitting TRBD2. With 4 bases clipped from V and 9 bases from J, the junction kept 7 bases outside the gene matches. The CDR3 totals 14 residues. CDR1 is MNHNY, CDR2 SVGAGI, per germline (reference sequence). The CDR3 loop reads CASSSNSGRGEQFF. In DNA form, the CDR3 reads TGTGCCAGCAGTTCCAATAGCGGGAGAGGTGAGCAGTTCTTC.

This clone was counted between two and nine times. The chain has TRBV11-2 and TRBJ2-2; 11 bases map to TRBD2. The CDR3 contains 17 residues. The trim removed 5 bases at V and 4 bases at J, leaving 9 bases unmatched. Germline V lookup: CDR1 SGHAT, CDR2 FQNNGV. CDR3 in amino acids: CASSVSRLAGSTGELFF. In DNA, the CDR3 is TGTGCCAGCAGCGTCTCCCGACTAGCGGGAAGCACCGGGGAGCTGTTTTTT.

The rearrangement joins TRBV27 to TRBJ1-1; TRBD1 aligns across 9 bases. This CDR3 has 15 residues. Per germline, CDR1 MNHEY and CDR2 SMNVEV (reference sequence). V lost 7 bases to trimming and J lost 2 bases; unmatched junction nucleotides: 8. The CDR3 protein is CASTPDRGSNTEAFF. In nucleotides, the CDR3 is TGTGCCAGCACGCCGGACAGGGGCTCCAACACTGAAGCTTTCTTT.

The chain uses TRBV7-2 and TRBJ1-5; D remains ambiguous. Germline CDR1 and CDR2: SGHTA and FQGNSA. The V end was cut by 6 bases, the J end by 9 bases, with 12 bases between. This CDR3 spans 12 amino acids. The DNA of the CDR3 is TGTGCCAGCAGATTCGGGAGCGCGCCCCAGCATTTT. Its translation: CASRFGSAPQHF.

CDR3 nucleotides: TGTGCCAGCAGTTTAGGCGAAAAACTGTTTTTT. It is translated as CASSLGEKLFF. The chain recombines TRBV28 with TRBJ1-4; D remains ambiguous. Germline V gene data show CDR1 as MDHEN and CDR2 as SYDVKM. This CDR3 is 11 amino acids long. The V and J ends lost 2 bases and 8 bases respectively, with 3 bases between them.

This clone was observed once. One end of the junction does not line up with germline, which may come from a read error. The V gene is TRBV9, the J gene TRBJ2-3, with 9 bases fitting TRBD2. Germline loops: CDR1 SGDLS, CDR2 YYNGEE. The CDR3 covers 14 residues. The CDR3 region has the DNA TGTGCCAGCAGCCCCCCCCTAGCGGGAAATACGCAGTACTTT. Translation gives CASSPPLAGNTQYF.